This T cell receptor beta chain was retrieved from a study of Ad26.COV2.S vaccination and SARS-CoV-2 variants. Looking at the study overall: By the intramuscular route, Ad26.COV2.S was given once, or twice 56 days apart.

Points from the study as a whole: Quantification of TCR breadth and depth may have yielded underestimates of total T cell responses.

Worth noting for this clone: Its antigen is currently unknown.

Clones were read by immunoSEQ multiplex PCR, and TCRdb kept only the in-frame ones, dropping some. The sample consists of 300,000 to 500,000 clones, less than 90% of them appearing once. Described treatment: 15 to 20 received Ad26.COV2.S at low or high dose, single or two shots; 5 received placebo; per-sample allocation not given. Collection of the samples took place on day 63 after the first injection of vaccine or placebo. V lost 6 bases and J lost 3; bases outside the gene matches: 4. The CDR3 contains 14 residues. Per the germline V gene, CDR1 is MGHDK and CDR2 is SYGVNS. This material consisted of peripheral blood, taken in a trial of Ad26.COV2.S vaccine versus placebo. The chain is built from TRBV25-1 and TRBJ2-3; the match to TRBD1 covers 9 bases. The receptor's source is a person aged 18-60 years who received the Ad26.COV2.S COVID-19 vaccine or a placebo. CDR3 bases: TGTGCCAGCAGCCCGGGACAGGGTACAGATACGCAGTATTTT. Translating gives CASSPGQGTDTQYF.